The clone carrying this T cell receptor beta chain was counted at least ten times. Its antigen is unidentified. This record belongs to a study of T cells in Graves' hyperthyroidism and ophthalmopathy. Study results and limitations: Expanded thyroid clonotypes (above 0.001) were mostly also found in blood. A model of 13 V-J pairs discriminated ophthalmopathy from stable hyperthyroidism.

The source material, RNA transcripts, was used to amplify TCR beta CDR3 regions. During a first-round RT-PCR of the TCR CDR3, the HTBI primer set was used. TCRdb reprocessed the multiplex PCR reads with MiXCR, giving one entry per CDR3 protein. The sample consists of fewer than 750,000 distinct CDR3 sequences, roughly 14% of them appearing once. The V segment lost 8 bases and the J segment 3 bases; nucleotides outside the gene matches: 5. Germline V gene sequence: CDR1 KGHSH, CDR2 LQKENI. The CDR3 covers 13 residues. This sequence joins TRBV18 and TRBJ2-5; TRBD1 matches at 8 bases. The sequence came from a middle-aged woman with Graves' ophthalmopathy. The sequenced sample consisted of blood. The CDR3 spells CASSPGGEETQYF. The CDR3 region has the DNA TGTGCCAGCAGTCCAGGGGGCGAAGAGACCCAGTACTTC.